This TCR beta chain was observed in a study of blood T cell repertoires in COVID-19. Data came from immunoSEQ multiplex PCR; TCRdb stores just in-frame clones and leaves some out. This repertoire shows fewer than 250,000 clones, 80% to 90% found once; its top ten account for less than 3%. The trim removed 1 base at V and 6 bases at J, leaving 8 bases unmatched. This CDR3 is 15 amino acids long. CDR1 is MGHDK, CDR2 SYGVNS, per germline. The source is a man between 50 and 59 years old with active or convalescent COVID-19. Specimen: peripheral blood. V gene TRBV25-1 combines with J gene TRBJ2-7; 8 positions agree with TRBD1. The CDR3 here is CASSEWGTGASEQYF. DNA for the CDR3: TGTGCCAGCAGTGAATGGGGGACAGGTGCCTCCGAGCAGTACTTC.